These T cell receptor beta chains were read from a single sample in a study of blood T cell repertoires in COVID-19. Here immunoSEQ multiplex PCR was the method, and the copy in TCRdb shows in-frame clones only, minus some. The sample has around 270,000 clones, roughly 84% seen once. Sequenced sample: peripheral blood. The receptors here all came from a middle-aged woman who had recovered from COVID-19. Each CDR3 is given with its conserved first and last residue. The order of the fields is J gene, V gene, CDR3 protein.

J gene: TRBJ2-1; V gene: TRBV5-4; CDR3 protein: CASSPGGGSYNEQFF
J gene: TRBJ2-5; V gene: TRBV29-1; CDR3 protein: CSVDGEIQETQYF
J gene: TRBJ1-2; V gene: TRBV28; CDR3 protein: CASSGTGILNYGYTF
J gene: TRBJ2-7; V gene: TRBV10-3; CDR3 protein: CAISGRTGQAYEQYF
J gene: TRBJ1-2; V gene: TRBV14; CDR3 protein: CASSQVDRGLRFRHNNYGYTF
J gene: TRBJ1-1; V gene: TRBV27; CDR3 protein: CASTPEVGDLRAFF
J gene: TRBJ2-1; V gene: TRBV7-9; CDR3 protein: CASSSLGTGYNEQFF
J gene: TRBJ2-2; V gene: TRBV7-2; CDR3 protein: CASSLTRLATGELFF
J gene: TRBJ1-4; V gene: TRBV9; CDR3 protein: CASSATTGNEKLFF
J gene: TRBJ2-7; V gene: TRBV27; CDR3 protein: CASRTQGNYRSYEQYF
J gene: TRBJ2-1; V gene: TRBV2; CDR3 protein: CASSDLGANEQFF
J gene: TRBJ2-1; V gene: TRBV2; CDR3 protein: CASSVRDNNEQFF
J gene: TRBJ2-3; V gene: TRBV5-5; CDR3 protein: CASSTHYSTDTQYF
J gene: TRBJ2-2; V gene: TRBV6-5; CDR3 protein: CASSYSISAGFGELFF
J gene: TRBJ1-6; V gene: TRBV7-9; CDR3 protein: CASSLEVENSPLHF
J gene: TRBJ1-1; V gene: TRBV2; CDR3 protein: CATTRISTEAFF
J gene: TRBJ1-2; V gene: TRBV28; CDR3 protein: CASKTQGLYFYGYTF
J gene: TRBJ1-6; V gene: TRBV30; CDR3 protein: CAWSRDRISSYNSPLHF
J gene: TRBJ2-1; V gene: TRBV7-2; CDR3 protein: CASSLASAGGYNEQFF
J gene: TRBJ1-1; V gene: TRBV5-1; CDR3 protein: CASSLVLAGGRDTEAFF
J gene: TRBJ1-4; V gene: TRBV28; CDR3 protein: CASRGPGQTNEKLFF
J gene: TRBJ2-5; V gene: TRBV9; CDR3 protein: CASSVGGGRQETQYF
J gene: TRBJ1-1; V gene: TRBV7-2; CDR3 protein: CASSPINGNTEAFF
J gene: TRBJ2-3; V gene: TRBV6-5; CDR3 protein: CASRGTSGLTDTQYF
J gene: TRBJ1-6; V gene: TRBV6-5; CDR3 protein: CASTSSYNSPLHF
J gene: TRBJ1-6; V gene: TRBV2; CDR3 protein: CASSVQGAYNNSPLHF
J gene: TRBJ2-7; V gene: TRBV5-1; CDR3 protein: CASSLGRLFVEQYF
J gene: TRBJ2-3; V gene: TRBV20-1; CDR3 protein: CSASFRVTDTQYF
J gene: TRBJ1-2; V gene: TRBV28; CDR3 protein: CASTHGARRASNYGYTF
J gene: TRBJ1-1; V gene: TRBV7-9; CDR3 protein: CASSFDMNTEAFF
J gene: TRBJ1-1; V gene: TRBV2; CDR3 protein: CASEQGLGITEAFF
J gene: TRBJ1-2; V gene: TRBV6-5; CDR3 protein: CASSYNYRGPTYGYTF
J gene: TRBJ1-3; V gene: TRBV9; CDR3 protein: CASSGQGFTGNTIYF
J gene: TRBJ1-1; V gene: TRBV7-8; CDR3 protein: CASSKTGNTEAFF
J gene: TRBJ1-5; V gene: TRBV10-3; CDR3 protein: CAISGTNSNQPQHF
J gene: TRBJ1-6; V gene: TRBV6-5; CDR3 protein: CASSYWTRGLSPLHF
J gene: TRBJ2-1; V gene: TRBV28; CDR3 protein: CASSSWGGGAHNEQFF
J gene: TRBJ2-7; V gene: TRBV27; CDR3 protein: CASRGGGPEQYF
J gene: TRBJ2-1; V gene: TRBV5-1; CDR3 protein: CASSLVPTSYNEQFF
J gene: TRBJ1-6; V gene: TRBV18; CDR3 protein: CASSLRVDSPLHF
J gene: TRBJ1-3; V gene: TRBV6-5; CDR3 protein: CASARGEANTIYF
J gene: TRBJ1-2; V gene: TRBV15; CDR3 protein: CATSRETGRFGYTF
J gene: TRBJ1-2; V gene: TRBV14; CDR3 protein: CASSPTSGYGYTF
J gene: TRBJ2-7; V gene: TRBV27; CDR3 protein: CASSLSAGGVYEQYF
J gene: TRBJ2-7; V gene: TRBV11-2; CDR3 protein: CASSLGVGDRVYEQYF
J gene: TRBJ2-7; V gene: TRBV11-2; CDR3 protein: CASRSLAGRYEQYF
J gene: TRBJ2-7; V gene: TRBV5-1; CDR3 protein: CASSFLGGAYEQYF
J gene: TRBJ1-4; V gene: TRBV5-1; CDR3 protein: CASSADPVGAHGEKLFF
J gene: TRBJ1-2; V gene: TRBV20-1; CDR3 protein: CSASPPGGGYTF
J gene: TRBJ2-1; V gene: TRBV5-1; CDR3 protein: CASSLNGGSYNEQFF
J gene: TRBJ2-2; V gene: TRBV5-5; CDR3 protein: CASSLYSTGELFF
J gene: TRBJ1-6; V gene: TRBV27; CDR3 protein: CASSPRQALNYNSPLHF
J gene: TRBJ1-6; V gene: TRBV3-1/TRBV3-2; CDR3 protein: CASSQAGWGQVGYNSPLHF
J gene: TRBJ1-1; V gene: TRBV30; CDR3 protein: CALLRGQGAEAFF
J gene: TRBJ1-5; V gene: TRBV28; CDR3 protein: CASSPPGQPQHF
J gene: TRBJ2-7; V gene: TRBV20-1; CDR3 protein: CSASPFYEQYF
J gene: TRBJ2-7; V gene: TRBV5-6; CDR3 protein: CASSRDRAKQYF
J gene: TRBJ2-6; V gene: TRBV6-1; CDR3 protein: CASSESQLGANVLTF
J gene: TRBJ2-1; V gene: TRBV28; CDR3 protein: CASSRGNEQFF